Each of the 30 T cell receptor beta chains below was sequenced from the same sample in a study of blood T cell repertoires in COVID-19. Clones were read by immunoSEQ multiplex PCR, and TCRdb kept only the in-frame ones, dropping some. The sample has approximately 110,000 clones, about 76% seen once. Sequencing input: peripheral blood. The receptors shown here come from a man aged 80 or over with acute or convalescent COVID-19.

This chain connects TRBV18 to TRBJ2-2; 9 positions agree with TRBD1. Trimming took 5 bases from V and 5 from J; bases not matched to a gene: 6. Germline CDR1 reads KGHSH; CDR2 reads LQKENI. The CDR3 is 15 residues long. The CDR3 sequence: CASSFGQGTTGELFF. The CDR3 DNA follows: TGTGCCAGCTCATTTGGACAGGGGACAACCGGGGAGCTGTTTTTT.

This chain uses TRBV6-5 with TRBJ1-3; D is perhaps TRBD1 (6 bases). The CDR3 consists of 16 residues. V lost 2 bases and J lost 2, with 13 bases in between. The germline gives CDR1 MNHEY, CDR2 SVGAGI. CDR3 coding DNA: TGTGCCAGCAGTTACGGTGGGGGCGCGGCTGGAAACACCATATATTTT. Translating gives CASSYGGGAAGNTIYF.

This chain connects TRBV28 to TRBJ1-4; maybe TRBD1 (5 bases). V was clipped by 2 bases and J by 2 bases, with 18 bases between them. Germline V lookup: CDR1 MDHEN, CDR2 SYDVKM. This CDR3 region has 18 residues. Here the CDR3 reads CASSLKRGAGNTNEKLFF. DNA of the CDR3: TGTGCCAGCAGTTTAAAGAGGGGCGCGGGAAACACTAATGAAAAACTGTTTTTT.

This clone was observed a handful of times. J is TRBJ2-2 and V is TRBV5-1, with D unclear. The V end was cut by 1 base, the J end by 1 base, with 5 bases between. Germline assignment: CDR1 SGHRS and CDR2 YFSETQ. This CDR3 has 14 amino acids. In nucleotides, the CDR3 is TGCGCCAGCAGCTTGTTACAGAACACCGGGGAGCTGTTTTTT. Amino acid sequence: CASSLLQNTGELFF.

This clone came up many times. The chain carries TRBV7-3 and TRBJ2-5; 10 bases agree with TRBD2. V lost 3 bases and J lost 5; bases outside the gene matches: 9. In germline, CDR1 is SGHTA, CDR2 FQGTGA. This CDR3 spans 16 amino acids. The CDR3 DNA follows: TGTGCCAGCAGCTTGAAAGCGGGAGGGCCGCGGGAGACCCAGTACTTC. It codes for CASSLKAGGPRETQYF.

The chain is built from TRBV27 and TRBJ1-5, with TRBD1 matching 7 bases. CDR1 MNHEY and CDR2 SMNVEV come from the germline V gene (reference sequence). Trimming at V came to 7 bases and at J to 6 bases, leaving 12 bases not matched to a gene. The CDR3 consists of 15 residues. This chain's CDR3 is CASTATGTRRQPQHF. DNA for the CDR3: TGTGCCAGCACCGCGACAGGGACAAGGCGTCAGCCCCAGCATTTT.

The rearrangement joins TRBV5-4 to TRBJ2-5, with 7 bases lining up with TRBD1. The V gene's germline CDR1 is SGHNT and CDR2 YYREEE (reference sequence). The CDR3 has 17 residues. After removal of 4 bases from V and 1 base from J, the junction contained 13 bases not matched to a gene. The CDR3 region has the DNA TGTGCCAGCAGCGGCCTGGGTAGGGGGCGCGGCCAAGAGACCCAGTACTTC. Protein product: CASSGLGRGRGQETQYF. Full variable domain (outside the CDR3, taken from reference TRBV5-4 and TRBJ2-5): ETGVTQSPTHLIKTRGQQVTLRCSSQSGHNTVSWYQQALGQGPQFIFQYYREEENGRGNFPPRFSGLQFPNYSSELNVNALELDDSALYLCASSGLGRGRGQETQYFGPGTRLLVL.

This chain joins TRBV19 and TRBJ1-2; 7 bases are shared with TRBD1. CDR1 and CDR2 (germline): LNHDA, SQIVND (reference sequence). V was pared by 6 bases and J by 4 bases, with 8 bases of the junction left unmatched. The length of the CDR3 is 14 residues. The CDR3 DNA is TGTGCCAGTAGCCCTAGGGGACAGACCTATGGCTACACCTTC. Its protein is CASSPRGQTYGYTF.

The CDR3 region is CASSLRRGFEQYF. The CDR3 DNA reads as TGTGCCAGCAGCTTAAGACGGGGGTTCGAGCAGTACTTC. J is TRBJ2-7 and V is TRBV7-3; possibly TRBD2 for D (6 bases). Germline lookup yields CDR1 SGHTA and CDR2 FQGTGA. The V end was cut by 1 base, the J end by 6 bases, with 10 bases between. This CDR3 has 13 residues.

The chain couples TRBV19 to TRBJ2-1; D gene ambiguous. Germline V gene data show CDR1 as LNHDA and CDR2 as SQIVND (reference sequence). The CDR3 covers 12 residues. V lost 5 bases and J lost 3, with 5 bases in between. The CDR3 is CASSLLYNEQFF. Written as DNA, the CDR3 is TGTGCCAGTAGTCTACTCTACAATGAGCAGTTCTTC.

The V call is TRBV5-1, the J call TRBJ2-5; TRBD2 matches at 15 bases. The J segment lost 1 base and the V segment lost 0 bases, leaving 1 base of the junction unmatched. The germline CDR1 and CDR2 sequences are SGHRS and YFSETQ. This CDR3 is 17 amino acids long. The CDR3 protein is CASSLAGLAGGQETQYF. CDR3 nucleotide sequence: TGCGCCAGCAGCTTGGCGGGACTAGCGGGAGGCCAAGAGACCCAGTACTTC.

This rearrangement joins TRBV5-4 to TRBJ2-7; 10 bases are a match to TRBD1. J was trimmed by 6 bases and V by 3 bases; bases with no gene match: 3. Germline V gene sequence: CDR1 SGHNT, CDR2 YYREEE (reference sequence). The CDR3 loop spans 13 amino acids. The CDR3 DNA reads as TGTGCCAGCAGCTGGGACAGGGGCTTCGAGCAGTACTTC. Translation gives CASSWDRGFEQYF.

The J gene is TRBJ2-1, the V gene TRBV18; D is undetermined. Germline loops: CDR1 KGHSH, CDR2 LQKENI. V was cut by 0 bases and J by 4 bases, with 4 bases left in between. The CDR3 is made up of 13 amino acids. CDR3 loop: CASSPPSYNEQFF. CDR3 nucleotide sequence: TGTGCCAGCTCACCACCTTCATACAATGAGCAGTTCTTC. The variable domain in full, completed from reference TRBV18 and TRBJ2-1, reads NAGVMQNPRHLVRRRGQEARLRCSPMKGHSHVYWYRQLPEEGLKFMVYLQKENIIDESGMPKERFSAEFPKEGPSILRIQQVVRGDSAAYFCASSPPSYNEQFFGPGTRLTVL.

The table lists this clone with a count of one. This chain uses TRBV6-5 with TRBJ2-2, with 7 bases aligning to TRBD1. Trimming took 0 bases from V and 2 from J; bases not matched to a gene: 3. Germline V gene sequence: CDR1 MNHEY, CDR2 SVGAGI. CDR3 length equals 16 residues. Here the CDR3 DNA reads TGTGCCAGCAGTTACTCTGACAGGGCCAACACCGGGGAGCTGTTTTTT. Translated, it gives CASSYSDRANTGELFF.

The rearrangement joins TRBV7-2 to TRBJ2-2; TRBD1 aligns across 8 bases. After removal of 5 bases from V and 6 bases from J, the junction contained 5 bases not matched to a gene. Germline V gene lookup returns CDR1 SGHTA and CDR2 FQGNSA. The CDR3 is made up of 14 amino acids. The CDR3: CASSPDRGAGELFF. CDR3 nucleotide sequence: TGTGCCAGCAGCCCCGACAGGGGAGCCGGGGAGCTGTTTTTT.

The chain is built from TRBV3-1 (or the pseudogene TRBV3-2) and TRBJ2-7, with TRBD2 identical over 12 bases. CDR3 size: 15 residues. Germline V gene data show CDR1 as LGHDT and CDR2 as YNNKEL (reference sequence). The V gene end was trimmed by 7 bases and the J gene end by 1 base; junction bases not matched to a gene: 5. CDR3 residues: CASTQTSGGSYEQYF. The DNA of the CDR3 is TGTGCCAGCACCCAGACTAGCGGGGGATCCTACGAGCAGTACTTC.

The rearrangement links TRBV28 to TRBJ1-5, with 7 bases identical to TRBD1. The V and J ends lost 5 bases and 3 bases, in that order; junction bases with no gene match: 7. Germline V gene lookup returns CDR1 MDHEN and CDR2 SYDVKM. CDR3 length: 15 amino acids. The chain's CDR3 is CASSLNRGSNQPQHF. Here the CDR3 DNA reads TGTGCCAGCAGTCTGAACAGGGGATCCAATCAGCCCCAGCATTTT.

This clone was seen a few times. The V and J genes are TRBV3-1 (or the pseudogene TRBV3-2) and TRBJ1-6; a weak D match, TRBD1 (5 bases). CDR1 and CDR2 from the germline V gene are LGHDT and YNNKEL (reference sequence). The CDR3 contains 14 residues. Deletions cut 6 bases from V and 4 bases from J, with 10 bases between. Here the CDR3 reads CASSPGGYNSPLHF. CDR3 bases: TGTGCCAGCAGTCCCGGGGGATATAATTCACCCCTCCACTTT.

V gene TRBV5-1 combines with J gene TRBJ2-5; a weak D match, TRBD1 (6 bases). The V end lost 7 bases, the J end lost 1 base, and 17 bases lay between the germline ends. CDR1 is SGHRS, CDR2 YFSETQ, per germline. CDR3 length: 15 amino acids. CDR3 nucleotide sequence: TGCGCCAGCGCGAGTACAGGGAAGGTCCAAGAGACCCAGTACTTC. Amino acids: CASASTGKVQETQYF.

CDR3 sequence reads: CASSQETLAGGGTDTQYF. The CDR3 DNA reads TGTGCCAGCAGCCAGGAAACCTTAGCGGGAGGGGGCACAGATACGCAGTATTTT. The chain employs TRBV5-4 and TRBJ2-3; the match to TRBD2 covers 11 bases. Trimming removed 4 bases from V and 1 base from J; junction bases left unmatched: 11. Germline CDR1 and CDR2: SGHNT and YYREEE (reference sequence). The CDR3 is 18 residues long.

This clone was found a few times. This rearrangement joins TRBV6-1 to TRBJ1-5; perhaps TRBD1 as D (5 bases). The CDR3 loop spans 17 amino acids. Trimming removed 0 bases at V and 4 bases at J, with 16 bases between. Germline CDR1 and CDR2: MNHNS and SASEGT. CDR3 loop: CASSEAIQGRINQPQHF. CDR3 coding DNA: TGTGCCAGCAGTGAAGCGATCCAGGGTAGGATAAATCAGCCCCAGCATTTT.

This clone was counted once. The rearrangement links TRBV6-5 to TRBJ1-1; no firm D call. Looked up from germline, CDR1 is MNHEY and CDR2 is SVGAGI. The CDR3 extends over 13 amino acids. V was cut by 6 bases and J by 0 bases, with 8 bases left in between. CDR3 nucleotides: TGTGCCAGCAGGGCCAAAATGAACACTGAAGCTTTCTTT. Translating gives CASRAKMNTEAFF.

The chain uses TRBV5-1 and TRBJ1-4; D might be TRBD1 (6 bases). Germline CDR1 reads SGHRS; CDR2 reads YFSETQ. The CDR3 loop spans 15 amino acids. V lost 1 base and J 3 bases, leaving 10 bases between the germline ends. CDR3 sequence (DNA): TGCGCCAGCAGCTTGATTCAGGGGTCTAATGAAAAACTGTTTTTT. Residues: CASSLIQGSNEKLFF.

V and J are TRBV2 and TRBJ2-2, with D perhaps TRBD1 (8 bases). CDR3 length: 14 amino acids. Trimming stripped 2 bases from V and 7 bases from J, with 11 bases between. Germline CDR1 is SNHLY and CDR2 is FYNNEI. In nucleotides, the CDR3 is TGTGCCAGCAGTGAAACAGGGGGGGTCGGGGAGCTGTTTTTT. Translating gives CASSETGGVGELFF.

CDR3 sequence (DNA): TGTGCCAGCAGCTCACAGGGCATGCCAGATACGCAGTATTTT. Residues: CASSSQGMPDTQYF. The chain joins TRBV11-1 to TRBJ2-3, with D perhaps matching TRBD1 (6 bases). CDR3 length equals 14 residues. The V gene lost 4 bases and the J gene lost 4 bases, with 12 bases spanning the gap. CDR1 is SGHAT and CDR2 is FQDESV in the germline V gene (reference sequence).

This clone showed up just once. The CDR3 reads CASSFRQGISNQPQHF. The CDR3 DNA follows: TGTGCCAGCAGTTTCAGACAGGGGATTAGCAATCAGCCCCAGCATTTT. This chain joins TRBV27 and TRBJ1-5; 8 bases are a match to TRBD1. The CDR3 contains 16 residues. CDR1 is MNHEY, CDR2 SMNVEV, per germline (reference sequence). The J segment lost 0 bases and the V segment lost 3 bases, leaving 4 bases of the junction unmatched.

The genes are TRBV4-1 and TRBJ2-7, with 9 bases fitting TRBD1. The CDR3 extends over 16 amino acids. Unmatched junction bases numbered 5, after V lost 0 bases and J lost 2 bases. Germline loops: CDR1 MGHRA, CDR2 YSYEKL. DNA for the CDR3: TGCGCCAGCAGCCAAGAGCTAAGACAGGGGGCCTACGAGCAGTACTTC. Translating gives CASSQELRQGAYEQYF.

The chain combines TRBV3-1 (or the pseudogene TRBV3-2) with TRBJ2-3; 11 bases match TRBD2. The trim removed 4 bases at V and 2 bases at J, leaving 20 bases unmatched. The CDR3 covers 21 residues. Germline V gene data show CDR1 as LGHDT and CDR2 as YNNKEL (reference sequence). In DNA form, the CDR3 reads TGTGCCAGCAGCCGAGATATAGCGGGAGGGCCCTCGGTGTGGGACACAGATACGCAGTATTTT. It codes for CASSRDIAGGPSVWDTDTQYF.

The sample holds one count of this clone. The chain couples TRBV7-8 to TRBJ2-7; 7 nucleotides match TRBD1. V gave up 1 base and J gave up 4 bases; unmatched junction bases: 7. Germline CDR1 reads SGHVS; CDR2 reads FQNEAQ. CDR3 length: 15 residues. The chain's CDR3 is CASSLVPGQIYEQYF. The CDR3 DNA sequence: TGTGCCAGCAGCTTAGTTCCGGGACAGATTTACGAGCAGTACTTC.

The gene calls are TRBV4-3 and TRBJ2-3; 12 bases are a match to TRBD2. The CDR3 consists of 17 residues. The junction had 10 bases not matched to a gene; V was cut back by 4 bases and J by 5 bases. Looked up from germline, CDR1 is LGHNA and CDR2 is YSLEER. The CDR3 spells CASSRGASGRAGDTQYF. The CDR3 DNA is TGCGCCAGCAGCCGGGGGGCTAGCGGGAGGGCCGGAGATACGCAGTATTTT.